Listed below are T cell receptor beta chains from one sample, sequenced in a study of cytomegalovirus exposure and HLA in healthy donors. Measured with immunoSEQ multiplex PCR; TCRdb has only the in-frame clones, and not every one. Here the sample spans tens of thousands of clones, approximately 70% being singletons. The sample taken for sequencing was PBMCs. Source of these receptors: a man aged 25 to 40 in good health and CMV-seronegative. The conserved cysteine and the conserved F or W are not part of the CDR3 here. The order of the fields is J gene, V gene, CDR3 length, CDR3 protein.

j_call: TRBJ2-7
v_call: TRBV5-3
cdr3_length: 16
cdr3_aa: ARSLVPLLAGGSYEQY

j_call: TRBJ1-5
v_call: TRBV30
cdr3_length: 12
cdr3_aa: AWRQGQGNQPQH

j_call: TRBJ2-3
v_call: TRBV5-1
cdr3_length: 12
cdr3_aa: ASSLGQGVDTQY

j_call: TRBJ2-7
v_call: TRBV5-6
cdr3_length: 10
cdr3_aa: ASSLGGYEQY

j_call: TRBJ2-7
v_call: TRBV5-1
cdr3_length: 12
cdr3_aa: ASSYGLSSYEQY

j_call: TRBJ2-5
v_call: TRBV19
cdr3_length: 17
cdr3_aa: ASSMVWSGSGINQETQY

j_call: TRBJ2-3
v_call: TRBV5-1
cdr3_length: 14
cdr3_aa: ASSPGQGGNTDTQY

j_call: TRBJ2-1
v_call: TRBV6-5
cdr3_length: 12
cdr3_aa: ASSYSRGEAEQF

j_call: TRBJ1-1
v_call: TRBV7-8
cdr3_length: 11
cdr3_aa: ASSFQRGTEAF

j_call: TRBJ2-7
v_call: TRBV30
cdr3_length: 11
cdr3_aa: AWSDGRDDEQY

j_call: TRBJ2-4
v_call: TRBV27
cdr3_length: 16
cdr3_aa: ASSLGTFSGSTKNIQY

j_call: TRBJ2-2
v_call: TRBV5-1
cdr3_length: 11
cdr3_aa: ASTFAVGGELF

j_call: TRBJ2-3
v_call: TRBV5-1
cdr3_length: 13
cdr3_aa: ASTVAGDVTDTQY

j_call: TRBJ1-5
v_call: TRBV30
cdr3_length: 11
cdr3_aa: AWSTQPHQPQH

j_call: TRBJ1-2
v_call: TRBV25-1
cdr3_length: 13
cdr3_aa: ASSDGDRATGGYT

j_call: TRBJ1-2
v_call: TRBV19
cdr3_length: 13
cdr3_aa: ASSIAGQGNYGYT

j_call: TRBJ1-2
v_call: TRBV7-2
cdr3_length: 12
cdr3_aa: ATRIRDMNYGYT

j_call: TRBJ1-4
v_call: TRBV19
cdr3_length: 15
cdr3_aa: ASSMVSSSGTNEKLF

j_call: TRBJ2-3
v_call: TRBV18
cdr3_length: 14
cdr3_aa: ASSLSSGTSTDTQY

j_call: TRBJ2-1
v_call: TRBV7-6
cdr3_length: 14
cdr3_aa: ASSSRPGGADNEQF

j_call: TRBJ2-1
v_call: TRBV5-1
cdr3_length: 14
cdr3_aa: ASSLFPAGEVNEQF

j_call: TRBJ1-5
v_call: TRBV28
cdr3_length: 13
cdr3_aa: ASSFQGVRNQPQH

j_call: TRBJ2-5
v_call: TRBV7-9
cdr3_length: 14
cdr3_aa: ASSLAFRGPQETQY

j_call: TRBJ1-1
v_call: TRBV5-1
cdr3_length: 12
cdr3_aa: ASSWDRVNTEAF

j_call: TRBJ2-7
v_call: TRBV7-2
cdr3_length: 12
cdr3_aa: ASSETSGREEQY

j_call: TRBJ2-7
v_call: TRBV7-9
cdr3_length: 12
cdr3_aa: ASSGRGPSYEQY

j_call: TRBJ1-1
v_call: TRBV19
cdr3_length: 13
cdr3_aa: ASSLGQGVNTEAF

j_call: TRBJ1-5
v_call: TRBV27
cdr3_length: 12
cdr3_aa: ASSLSAPHQPQH

j_call: TRBJ1-1
v_call: TRBV7-6
cdr3_length: 10
cdr3_aa: ASSLGRTEAF

j_call: TRBJ2-7
v_call: TRBV7-7
cdr3_length: 13
cdr3_aa: ASSLDSTTGSEQY

j_call: TRBJ2-5
v_call: TRBV5-1
cdr3_length: 13
cdr3_aa: ASSLGTSGQETQY

j_call: TRBJ2-7
v_call: TRBV11-3
cdr3_length: 12
cdr3_aa: ASSSGTGNYEQY

j_call: TRBJ2-3
v_call: TRBV11-2
cdr3_length: 14
cdr3_aa: ASSLVGGTSTDTQY

j_call: TRBJ1-6
v_call: TRBV27
cdr3_length: 13
cdr3_aa: ASSSPGQVPSPLH

j_call: TRBJ2-4
v_call: TRBV11-2
cdr3_length: 12
cdr3_aa: ASSPRGVRDIQY

j_call: TRBJ1-1
v_call: TRBV27
cdr3_length: 11
cdr3_aa: ASGTGGRAEAF

j_call: TRBJ2-1
v_call: TRBV7-2
cdr3_length: 12
cdr3_aa: ASALGLAANEQF

j_call: TRBJ1-2
v_call: TRBV7-4
cdr3_length: 13
cdr3_aa: ASSSPGQDNYGYT

j_call: TRBJ2-7
v_call: TRBV6-6
cdr3_length: 11
cdr3_aa: ASSIGGAYEQY

j_call: TRBJ2-2
v_call: TRBV6-4
cdr3_length: 13
cdr3_aa: ASSDSGQNTGELF

j_call: TRBJ2-1
v_call: TRBV4-1
cdr3_length: 11
cdr3_aa: ASSQGSGGEQF

j_call: TRBJ2-7
v_call: TRBV7-2
cdr3_length: 11
cdr3_aa: ASAPAGVNEQY

j_call: TRBJ1-1
v_call: TRBV7-3
cdr3_length: 12
cdr3_aa: ASSLGTGLAEAF

j_call: TRBJ1-2
v_call: TRBV6-5
cdr3_length: 12
cdr3_aa: ASAPSGGGGGYT

j_call: NA
v_call: TRBV9
cdr3_length: 14
cdr3_aa: ASSVAADNSYNEQF

j_call: TRBJ2-3
v_call: TRBV15
cdr3_length: 14
cdr3_aa: ATSRAWQRITDTQY

j_call: TRBJ1-2
v_call: TRBV14
cdr3_length: 11
cdr3_aa: ASSWGQFSGYT

j_call: TRBJ2-4
v_call: TRBV18
cdr3_length: 12
cdr3_aa: ASSRAGAKNIQY

j_call: TRBJ2-7
v_call: TRBV9
cdr3_length: 13
cdr3_aa: ASSVGAGTGYEQY

j_call: TRBJ1-1
v_call: TRBV20-1
cdr3_length: 9
cdr3_aa: SARGVWEAF

j_call: TRBJ1-5
v_call: TRBV12-5
cdr3_length: 15
cdr3_aa: ASGLEKGANSNQPQH

j_call: TRBJ2-1
v_call: TRBV10-1
cdr3_length: 15
cdr3_aa: ASSESADLSSYNEQF

j_call: TRBJ2-1
v_call: TRBV27
cdr3_length: 15
cdr3_aa: ASSLLDGSASYNEQF